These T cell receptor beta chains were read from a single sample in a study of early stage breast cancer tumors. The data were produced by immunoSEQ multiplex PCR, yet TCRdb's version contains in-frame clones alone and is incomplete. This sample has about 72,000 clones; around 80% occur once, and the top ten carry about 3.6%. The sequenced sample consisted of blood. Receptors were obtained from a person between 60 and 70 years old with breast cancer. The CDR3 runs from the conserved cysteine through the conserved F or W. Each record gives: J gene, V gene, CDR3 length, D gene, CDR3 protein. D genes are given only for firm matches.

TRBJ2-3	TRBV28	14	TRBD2	CASSLAGGTDTQYF
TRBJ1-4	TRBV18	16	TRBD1	CASSPQRPDRDEKLFF
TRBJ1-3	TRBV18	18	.	CASSRTAVTSSSGNTIYF
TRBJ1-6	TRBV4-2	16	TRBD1	CASSPQGKLDDSPLHF
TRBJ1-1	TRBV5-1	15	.	CASSLGVIGNTEAFF
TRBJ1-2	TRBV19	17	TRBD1	CASISRDRVRNYYGYTF
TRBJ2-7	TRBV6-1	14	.	CASSVKRSTGEQYF
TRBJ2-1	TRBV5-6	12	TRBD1	CASSFQGAREFF
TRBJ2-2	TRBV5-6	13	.	CASSLDLTGELFF
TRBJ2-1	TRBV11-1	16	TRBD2	CASSPTSGSPHNEQFF
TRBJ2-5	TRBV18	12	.	CASSEGYETQYF
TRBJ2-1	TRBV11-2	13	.	CASSLDHGDGGFF
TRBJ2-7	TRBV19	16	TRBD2	CASSIDGTSGSYEQYF
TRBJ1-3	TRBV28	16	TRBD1	CASRTGQEGSGNTIYF
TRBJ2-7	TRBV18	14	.	CASSQRGRTYEQYF
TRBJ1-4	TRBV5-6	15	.	CASSFLSPGNEKLFF
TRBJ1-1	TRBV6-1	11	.	CASSEQGEAFF
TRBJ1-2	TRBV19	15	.	CASIPSSGTGYGYTF
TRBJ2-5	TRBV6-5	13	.	CASTLTPQETQYF
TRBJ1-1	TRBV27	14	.	CASSSSTVNTEAFF
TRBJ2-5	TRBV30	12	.	CAWSVGQETQYF
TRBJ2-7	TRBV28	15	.	CASSLLEGGWDEQYF
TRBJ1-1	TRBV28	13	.	CASTVRGGTEAFF
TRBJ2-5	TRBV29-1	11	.	CSVGSQETQYF
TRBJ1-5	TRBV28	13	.	CASSPDRNQPQHF
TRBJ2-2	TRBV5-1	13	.	CASSLGLGGELFF
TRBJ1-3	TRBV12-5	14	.	CASGSDDSGNTIYF
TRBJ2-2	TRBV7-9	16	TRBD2	CASSFSGGANTGELFF
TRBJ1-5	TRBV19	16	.	CASTPLGGASNQPQHF
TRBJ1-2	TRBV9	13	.	CASSVGSWRGYTF
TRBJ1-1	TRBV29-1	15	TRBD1	CSVEDTGGKGTEAFF
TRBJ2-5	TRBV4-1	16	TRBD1	CASSQDPGTGGETQYF
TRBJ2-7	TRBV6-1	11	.	CASRSSHEQYF
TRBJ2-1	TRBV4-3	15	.	CASSLLAIGLNEQFF
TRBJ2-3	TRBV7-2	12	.	CASSLDSASQYF
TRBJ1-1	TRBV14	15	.	CASSQRRGFSTEAFF
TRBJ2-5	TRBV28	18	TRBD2	CASSSSGLAGLYQETQYF
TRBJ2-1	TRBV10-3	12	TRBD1	CATSTGLNEQFF
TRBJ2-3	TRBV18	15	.	CASSPPSRSTDTQYF
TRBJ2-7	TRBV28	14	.	CATVRDPGSYEQYF
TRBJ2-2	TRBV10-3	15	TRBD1	CAISEGQGVAGELFF
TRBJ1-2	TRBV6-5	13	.	CASSTDRLYGYTF
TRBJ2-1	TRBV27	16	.	CASSFRTVSSYNEQFF
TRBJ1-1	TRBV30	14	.	CAWIPGGGRTEAFF
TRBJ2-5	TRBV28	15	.	CASSRRGAIGETQYF
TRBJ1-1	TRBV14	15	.	CASSQRDGIDTEAFF
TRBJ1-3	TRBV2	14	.	CASSEPRSGNTIYF
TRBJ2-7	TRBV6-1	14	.	CASYSGHVVYEQYF